One and the same sample provided the 31 T cell receptor beta chains below, sequenced in a study of neoadjuvant nivolumab and ipilimumab in lung cancer. The table came from immunoSEQ multiplex PCR; TCRdb's copy has only in-frame clones and leaves some out. The sample has tens of thousands of clones, around 89% seen once; the top ten hold roughly 3.7%. Material: blood, obtained before neoadjuvant nivolumab, alone or with ipilimumab. These receptors all come from an adult with non-small cell lung cancer. Some clones in this sample may be carry-over from other donors' samples.

This chain links TRBV11-3 with TRBJ2-3; D is possibly TRBD1 or TRBD2 (5 bases each). Trimming left V 4 bases short and J 4 bases short, with 15 bases between. Germline lookup yields CDR1 SGHNT and CDR2 YENEEA. This CDR3 contains 15 residues. Written as DNA, the CDR3 is TGTGCCAGCAGCTCCGGGACCGGTCGGGCAGATACGCAGTATTTT. Protein: CASSSGTGRADTQYF.

The chain employs TRBV6-1 and TRBJ2-3; TRBD1 agrees at 8 bases. Germline CDR1 and CDR2: MNHNS and SASEGT. The CDR3 totals 15 residues. The ends lost 5 bases at V and 4 bases at J; junction bases unmatched: 8. CDR3 in amino acids: CASSIRTGRADTQYF. The DNA of the CDR3 is TGTGCCAGCAGTATCCGGACAGGGAGAGCAGATACGCAGTATTTT.

The chain has TRBV5-4 and TRBJ2-5, with 10 bases aligning to TRBD2. CDR3 length: 15 residues. V lost 2 bases, J lost 2 bases, and 3 bases stayed unmatched. In germline, CDR1 is SGHNT, CDR2 YYREEE (reference sequence). The CDR3 reads CASSFPTSGQETQYF. CDR3 DNA sequence: TGTGCCAGCAGCTTCCCGACTAGCGGGCAAGAGACCCAGTACTTC.

V and J are TRBV10-2 and TRBJ2-5; 11 positions agree with TRBD1. This CDR3 is built from 16 residues. Germline V gene sequence: CDR1 WSHSY, CDR2 SAAADI. The V and J ends lost 8 bases and 5 bases, in that order; junction bases with no gene match: 13. The CDR3 DNA reads as TGCGCCAGCGGACGGACAGGGGGCGTGTTGATGGAGACCCAGTACTTC. Protein: CASGRTGGVLMETQYF.

This chain connects TRBV5-1 to TRBJ2-2; TRBD1 matches 9 bases. V lost 2 bases, J lost 5 bases, and 10 bases stayed unmatched. The germline gives CDR1 SGHRS, CDR2 YFSETQ. The CDR3 length is 17 residues. The CDR3 protein is CASSLGRGTGRTGELFF. In DNA form, the CDR3 reads TGCGCCAGCAGCTTAGGACGGGGGACAGGGAGGACCGGGGAGCTGTTTTTT. The entire variable domain, with the rest obtained from reference TRBV5-1 and TRBJ2-2, is as follows: KAGVTQTPRYLIKTRGQQVTLSCSPISGHRSVSWYQQTPGQGLQFLFEYFSETQRNKGNFPGRFSGRQFSNSRSEMNVSTLELGDSALYLCASSLGRGTGRTGELFFGEGSRLTVL.

The chain has TRBV6-5 and TRBJ2-2; TRBD1 aligns across 7 bases. The CDR3 length is 15 residues. Germline assignment: CDR1 MNHEY and CDR2 SVGAGI. V dropped 5 bases and J dropped 6; count of bases not matched to a gene: 9. The CDR3 region has the DNA TGTGCCAGCAGTGCCCATCAGGGGGTAGCCGGGGAGCTGTTTTTT. This encodes CASSAHQGVAGELFF.

The chain links TRBV9 to TRBJ1-3, with 9 bases identical to TRBD1. V gave up 3 bases and J gave up 8 bases; unmatched junction bases: 9. CDR3 length: 15 amino acids. Per the germline V gene, CDR1 is SGDLS and CDR2 is YYNGEE. In nucleotides, the CDR3 is TGTGCCAGCAGCGCCGGACAGGGGAATGCAGACACCATATATTTT. It translates to CASSAGQGNADTIYF.

The chain is built from TRBV7-9 and TRBJ1-4; 9 positions match TRBD1. V lost 1 base and J lost 8; bases outside the gene matches: 5. The CDR3 has 15 residues. Germline V lookup: CDR1 SEHNR, CDR2 FQNEAQ (reference sequence). CDR3 coding DNA: TGTGCCAGCAGCTTAGGGACAGGGGTCGTCGAAAAACTGTTTTTT. Translated, it gives CASSLGTGVVEKLFF. Full variable domain (missing parts from reference TRBV7-9 and TRBJ1-4): DTGVSQNPRHKITKRGQNVTFRCDPISEHNRLYWYRQTLGQGPEFLTYFQNEAQLEKSRLLSDRFSAERPKGSFSTLEIQRTEQGDSAMYLCASSLGTGVVEKLFFGSGTQLSVL.

The rearrangement joins TRBV5-1 to TRBJ1-1; no definite D call. CDR1 is SGHRS, CDR2 YFSETQ, per germline. Trimming left V 0 bases short and J 3 bases short, with 9 bases between. The CDR3 sequence is 14 residues long. The CDR3: CASSLEPDYTEAFF. The CDR3 DNA reads as TGCGCCAGCAGCTTGGAGCCGGACTACACTGAAGCTTTCTTT.

This chain links TRBV5-1 with TRBJ2-3; 14 bases line up with TRBD2. This CDR3 comprises 17 residues. CDR1 and CDR2 from the germline V gene are SGHRS and YFSETQ. V gave up 0 bases and J gave up 5 bases; unmatched junction bases: 5. CDR3 sequence (DNA): TGCGCCAGCAGCTTGGAGACTAGCGGGAGGGCCTTAGATACGCAGTATTTT. Protein sequence: CASSLETSGRALDTQYF. The whole variable domain, filled in from reference TRBV5-1 and TRBJ2-3, reads KAGVTQTPRYLIKTRGQQVTLSCSPISGHRSVSWYQQTPGQGLQFLFEYFSETQRNKGNFPGRFSGRQFSNSRSEMNVSTLELGDSALYLCASSLETSGRALDTQYFGPGTRLTVL.

The genes are TRBV7-2 and TRBJ2-1, with D unclear. Deletions cut 3 bases from V and 6 bases from J, with 3 bases between. The length of the CDR3 is 11 residues. Germline CDR1 and CDR2: SGHTA and FQGNSA. The CDR3 bases are TGTGCCAGCAGCTTTACCAATGAGCAGTTCTTC. Translated, it gives CASSFTNEQFF.

The rearrangement uses TRBV5-4 and TRBJ1-2; 7 nucleotides align to TRBD1. V dropped 6 bases and J dropped 1; count of bases not matched to a gene: 6. The CDR3 spans 14 residues. Germline V gene sequence: CDR1 SGHNT, CDR2 YYREEE (reference sequence). The CDR3 here is CASNHGDSNYGYTF. CDR3 sequence (DNA): TGTGCCAGCAACCACGGGGACAGTAACTATGGCTACACCTTC. Variable domain in full (rest from reference TRBV5-4 and TRBJ1-2): ETGVTQSPTHLIKTRGQQVTLRCSSQSGHNTVSWYQQALGQGPQFIFQYYREEENGRGNFPPRFSGLQFPNYSSELNVNALELDDSALYLCASNHGDSNYGYTFGSGTRLTVV.

V usage is TRBV5-1 and J usage is TRBJ2-3; 9 bases align to TRBD2. This CDR3 contains 16 residues. Germline V gene lookup returns CDR1 SGHRS and CDR2 YFSETQ. V was clipped by 0 bases and J by 5 bases; unmatched bases: 7. CDR3: CASSLGSSGMVDTQYF. For the CDR3, the DNA is TGCGCCAGCAGCTTGGGGTCTAGCGGGATGGTAGATACGCAGTATTTT. Looking up the rest from reference TRBV5-1 and TRBJ2-3 gives the full variable domain: KAGVTQTPRYLIKTRGQQVTLSCSPISGHRSVSWYQQTPGQGLQFLFEYFSETQRNKGNFPGRFSGRQFSNSRSEMNVSTLELGDSALYLCASSLGSSGMVDTQYFGPGTRLTVL.

CDR3 sequence (DNA): TGTGCCAGCAGCTTAGTCCGGGACAGTCGGGCGAAGGAGCAGTTCTTC. The encoded protein is CASSLVRDSRAKEQFF. This chain connects TRBV7-9 to TRBJ2-1; 7 bases line up with TRBD1. This CDR3 spans 16 amino acids. The V segment lost 1 base and the J segment 10 bases; nucleotides outside the gene matches: 13. Germline V lookup: CDR1 SEHNR, CDR2 FQNEAQ (reference sequence).

The CDR3 region is CAWNAMGQGLRTEAFF. CDR3 sequence (DNA): TGTGCCTGGAACGCGATGGGACAGGGATTGAGGACTGAAGCTTTCTTT. The V and J genes are TRBV30 and TRBJ1-1; 9 bases fit TRBD1. V dropped 4 bases and J dropped 5; count of bases not matched to a gene: 14. The CDR3 length is 16 residues. Germline V gene sequence: CDR1 GTSNPN, CDR2 SVGIG (reference sequence).

V is TRBV7-9 and J is TRBJ2-7, with D maybe TRBD2 (6 bases). The germline CDR1 and CDR2 sequences are SEHNR and FQNEAQ (reference sequence). The CDR3 covers 8 residues. The CDR3 bases are TGTGTCGGGGGCGAGCAGTACTTC. Amino acids: CVGGEQYF.

The CDR3 DNA is TGTGCCAGCACCCCGACGGCGGGAGCTCCTAGCGAGCAGTACTTC. This translates into CASTPTAGAPSEQYF. The chain carries TRBV9 and TRBJ2-7; TRBD2 aligns across 7 bases. CDR1 and CDR2 from the germline V gene are SGDLS and YYNGEE. This CDR3 contains 15 residues. The V segment lost 6 bases and the J segment 6 bases; nucleotides outside the gene matches: 15.

This clone was recorded a few times. The chain employs TRBV7-2 and TRBJ2-1; maybe TRBD2 (5 bases). The germline V gene has CDR1 SGHTA and CDR2 FQGNSA. Trimming took 4 bases from V and 9 from J, leaving 10 bases between them. The CDR3 length is 12 residues. CDR3 protein: CASSSYRGEQFF. For the CDR3, the DNA is TGTGCCAGCAGCTCATACCGGGGTGAGCAGTTCTTC.

The chain recombines TRBV11-3 with TRBJ2-1; D remains unclear. CDR3 size: 11 residues. V lost 6 bases and J lost 5, with 5 bases in between. CDR1 and CDR2 from the germline V gene are SGHNT and YENEEA. The CDR3 DNA sequence: TGTGCCAGCAGAGGCGACAATGAGCAGTTCTTC. This translates into CASRGDNEQFF.

The rearrangement uses TRBV7-9 and TRBJ2-1; 9 nucleotides agree with TRBD2. The CDR3 covers 17 residues. The V gene end was trimmed by 5 bases and the J gene end by 8 bases; junction bases not matched to a gene: 16. Germline values: CDR1 SEHNR, CDR2 FQNEAQ (reference sequence). The chain's CDR3 is CASSQRSGGGRVDEQFF. The CDR3 DNA is TGTGCCAGCAGCCAACGCTCGGGGGGCGGGAGGGTGGATGAGCAGTTCTTC.

The chain couples TRBV5-4 to TRBJ2-5; D is undetermined. Germline V gene lookup returns CDR1 SGHNT and CDR2 YYREEE (reference sequence). V lost 3 bases and J lost 3, with 12 bases in between. The CDR3 runs 14 residues. The CDR3 sequence is CASSWSIRKETQYF. CDR3 DNA sequence: TGTGCCAGCAGCTGGAGTATTCGAAAAGAGACCCAGTACTTC.

The rearrangement links TRBV11-2 to TRBJ2-1, with 11 positions matching TRBD2. The CDR3 runs 17 residues. V lost 5 bases and J lost 5; bases outside the gene matches: 11. Germline V gives CDR1 SGHAT, CDR2 FQNNGV. This chain's CDR3 is CASSPSGSGRADNEQFF. In DNA, the CDR3 is TGTGCCAGCAGCCCCAGTGGTAGCGGGAGGGCCGACAATGAGCAGTTCTTC.

This clone has only a few counts. The chain uses TRBV11-2 and TRBJ2-7, with no clear D. The V and J ends lost 1 base and 6 bases respectively, with 7 bases between them. The CDR3 totals 12 residues. The germline V gene has CDR1 SGHAT and CDR2 FQNNGV. CDR3 in DNA: TGTGCCAGCAGCTTAGGAGCGCGCGAGCAGTACTTC. Amino acids: CASSLGAREQYF.

CDR3 protein: CASSLDGDQEQETQYF. The CDR3 DNA reads TGTGCCAGCAGCTTAGATGGTGATCAAGAACAAGAGACCCAGTACTTC. This rearrangement joins TRBV7-2 to TRBJ2-5; D remains unclear. The CDR3 loop spans 16 amino acids. V was trimmed by 1 base and J by 2 bases, leaving 14 bases between them. Germline loops: CDR1 SGHTA, CDR2 FQGNSA.

V and J are TRBV27 and TRBJ2-2, with 11 bases identical to TRBD2. CDR3 size: 17 residues. Germline V CDR1 and CDR2: MNHEY, SMNVEV (reference sequence). V was pared by 3 bases and J by 3 bases, with 6 bases of the junction left unmatched. The CDR3 is CASSFLGLADYTGELFF. CDR3 bases: TGTGCCAGCAGTTTCTTGGGACTAGCGGATTACACCGGGGAGCTGTTTTTT.

V is TRBV2 and J is TRBJ2-7; D is unclear. V was cut by 4 bases and J by 5 bases, with 9 bases left in between. The CDR3 is 12 amino acids. The germline gives CDR1 SNHLY, CDR2 FYNNEI. The CDR3 region has the DNA TGTGCCAGCAGTGTCACGTTGGACGAGCAGTACTTC. Amino acid sequence: CASSVTLDEQYF.

The V gene is TRBV18, the J gene TRBJ1-4, with 9 bases fitting TRBD1. V trimming: 3 bases; J trimming: 8 bases; junction bases outside the gene matches: 4. This CDR3 is built from 14 residues. CDR1 and CDR2 (germline): KGHSH, LQKENI. CDR3 sequence reads: CASSPGQGKEKLFF. The DNA for the CDR3 is TGTGCCAGCTCACCCGGACAGGGGAAAGAAAAACTGTTTTTT.

V usage is TRBV6-1 and J usage is TRBJ1-1; no definite D call. V lost 3 bases and J lost 1, with 9 bases in between. The CDR3 loop spans 14 amino acids. CDR1 and CDR2 from the germline V gene are MNHNS and SASEGT. This chain's CDR3 is CASSDPRRNTEAFF. The CDR3 DNA is TGTGCCAGCAGTGACCCCAGGAGGAACACTGAAGCTTTCTTT.

This clone has just one count. V and J are TRBV6-1 and TRBJ1-2; unclear D gene. This CDR3 contains 14 residues. Trimming took 4 bases from V and 0 from J, leaving 9 bases between them. Germline V gene sequence: CDR1 MNHNS, CDR2 SASEGT. In nucleotides, the CDR3 is TGTGCCAGCAGTGCCCAGGCGTCTAACTATGGCTACACCTTC. Its protein product is CASSAQASNYGYTF.

This clone was counted a few times. The V call is TRBV29-1, the J call TRBJ2-3, with D possibly being TRBD1 (6 bases). CDR3 size: 14 residues. V was pared by 6 bases and J by 2 bases, with 15 bases between. Germline CDR1 is SQVTM and CDR2 is ANQGSEA. CDR3 protein: CSVPGQLLTDTQYF. The CDR3 coding sequence is TGCAGCGTACCGGGACAACTACTCACAGATACGCAGTATTTT.

This clone appeared a single time. The chain carries TRBV11-1 and TRBJ2-1; 10 bases line up with TRBD1. The CDR3 consists of 17 residues. CDR1 and CDR2 (germline): SGHAT, FQDESV (reference sequence). V was clipped by 5 bases and J by 7 bases; unmatched bases: 14. The CDR3 DNA reads TGTGCCAGCAGCCCTACATATCTTAGACAGGGGGCTAATGAGCAGTTCTTC. Encoded protein: CASSPTYLRQGANEQFF.